The 17 T cell receptor beta chains listed next were all sequenced from one sample in a study of Tregs in tolerant kidney transplant recipients. The repertoire was sequenced with immunoSEQ multiplex PCR; TCRdb's copy has only in-frame clones and lacks some. This table holds 2,400 or so clones, roughly 42% found once. Which antigens these TCRs recognize remains unknown. Sequencing was done on a sample of Tregs from blood cultured with allogeneic cells. These receptors were collected from a human donor in good health.

The chain links TRBV4-1 to TRBJ2-2; 8 bases fit TRBD1. Losses at the gene ends were 3 bases for V and 6 bases for J; bases not matched to a gene: 3. Per the germline V gene, CDR1 is MGHRA and CDR2 is YSYEKL. The CDR3 is 14 amino acids. The CDR3 spells CASSQDRVPGELFF. The CDR3 DNA reads TGCGCCAGCAGCCAGGACAGGGTCCCCGGGGAGCTGTTTTTT.

The rearrangement links TRBV5-1 to TRBJ1-4, with 7 bases matching TRBD1. The CDR3 totals 15 residues. CDR1 SGHRS and CDR2 YFSETQ come from the germline V gene. The J segment lost 2 bases and the V segment lost 2 bases, leaving 3 bases of the junction unmatched. CDR3 DNA: TGCGCCAGCAGCTTCCAGGGGGTGACTAATGAAAAACTGTTTTTT. Residues: CASSFQGVTNEKLFF.

This chain links TRBV6-9 with TRBJ1-1; unclear D gene. The V end lost 3 bases, the J end lost 5 bases, and 4 bases lay between the germline ends. CDR3 length equals 11 residues. The germline CDR1 and CDR2 sequences are MNHGY and SVAAGI. DNA of the CDR3: TGTGCCAGCAGTTACAGGACTGAAGCTTTCTTT. This translates into CASSYRTEAFF.

This clone is medium-sized within its sample. The chain combines TRBV19 with TRBJ2-7; possibly TRBD1 for D (5 bases). The CDR3 has 14 amino acids. Trimming took off 1 base at V and 5 bases at J, with 12 bases between the two ends. CDR1 LNHDA and CDR2 SQIVND come from the germline V gene (reference sequence). CDR3: CASSIGGSSHEQYF. CDR3 bases: TGTGCCAGTAGTATAGGGGGCAGTTCTCACGAGCAGTACTTC.

In this sample, this clone is medium-sized. The V gene is TRBV18, the J gene TRBJ2-3, with D uncertain. This CDR3 is built from 18 residues. CDR1 KGHSH and CDR2 LQKENI come from the germline V gene. Trimming removed 4 bases from V and 0 bases from J, with 20 bases in between. CDR3 bases: TGTGCCAGCTCACGGTGGGGATGGCGGAGCACTAGCACAGATACGCAGTATTTT. Its protein product is CASSRWGWRSTSTDTQYF.

This clone was detected a few times. This sequence joins TRBV18 and TRBJ2-1; 11 bases match TRBD2. V lost 6 bases to trimming and J lost 4 bases; unmatched junction nucleotides: 11. Germline values: CDR1 KGHSH, CDR2 LQKENI. The CDR3 is made up of 17 amino acids. CDR3 amino acids: CASSQDSGTSGYNEQFF. The CDR3 DNA reads TGTGCCAGCTCTCAAGATTCCGGGACTAGCGGATACAATGAGCAGTTCTTC.

The V and J genes are TRBV6-1 and TRBJ1-1, with a weak D call TRBD1 (5 bases). The length of the CDR3 is 15 residues. The ends were cut back, 7 bases at V and 4 bases at J, with 19 bases in the middle. The germline V gene has CDR1 MNHNS and CDR2 SASEGT. DNA for the CDR3: TGTGCCAGCACTAACAGGCTTCGAGGGCCCACTGAAGCTTTCTTT. This sequence encodes CASTNRLRGPTEAFF.

This chain links TRBV9 with TRBJ2-2; maybe TRBD1 (6 bases). The germline V gene encodes CDR1 SGDLS and CDR2 YYNGEE. This CDR3 is built from 12 residues. With 7 bases removed from V and 6 bases from J, the gap between germline ends came to 10 bases. The CDR3 DNA reads TGTGCCAGCTCAACAGGGCCCGGGGAGCTGTTTTTT. This sequence encodes CASSTGPGELFF.

V usage is TRBV18 and J usage is TRBJ1-2; 7 bases are a match to TRBD1. The germline CDR1 and CDR2 sequences are KGHSH and LQKENI. Unmatched junction bases numbered 5, after V lost 5 bases and J lost 5 bases. The CDR3 runs 13 residues. CDR3 protein: CASSSQGVYGYTF. The CDR3 DNA sequence: TGTGCCAGCTCATCCCAGGGGGTTTATGGCTACACCTTC.

The V and J genes are TRBV25-1 and TRBJ2-1; D remains unclear. The germline V gene encodes CDR1 MGHDK and CDR2 SYGVNS. V gave up 4 bases and J gave up 10 bases, with 8 bases separating them. The CDR3 is 11 residues long. The CDR3 DNA reads TGTGCCAGCAGTGGTCTACAGGAGCAGTTCTTC. This encodes CASSGLQEQFF.

In its sample, this clone ranks as large (0.1 to 1%). This chain uses TRBV6-5 with TRBJ1-2, with D unclear. The V end was cut by 5 bases, the J end by 4 bases, with 8 bases between. This CDR3 region has 12 residues. Germline-derived CDR1 and CDR2 are MNHEY and SVGAGI. The CDR3 region has the DNA TGTGCCAGCAGTAGATTGGGCTATGGCTACACCTTC. Translating it yields CASSRLGYGYTF.

V and J are TRBV7-9 and TRBJ2-2; D is undetermined. The CDR3 runs 14 residues. The germline V and J ends were trimmed by 5 bases and 5 bases, with 12 bases remaining between them. Germline V gives CDR1 SEHNR, CDR2 FQNEAQ (reference sequence). In nucleotides, the CDR3 is TGTGCCAGCAGCCCGATGGGCAGTACCGGGGAGCTGTTTTTT. It is translated as CASSPMGSTGELFF. The variable domain in full, with the rest retrieved from reference TRBV7-9 and TRBJ2-2, is DTGVSQNPRHKITKRGQNVTFRCDPISEHNRLYWYRQTLGQGPEFLTYFQNEAQLEKSRLLSDRFSAERPKGSFSTLEIQRTEQGDSAMYLCASSPMGSTGELFFGEGSRLTVL.

This clone is large (0.1 to 1%) in the sample. This chain connects TRBV7-9 to TRBJ2-7; 14 bases map to TRBD2. Germline CDR1 reads SEHNR; CDR2 reads FQNEAQ (reference sequence). This CDR3 region has 14 residues. V was pared by 5 bases and J by 9 bases, with 6 bases of the junction left unmatched. CDR3: CASSRGLAGVVQYF. CDR3 DNA sequence: TGTGCCAGCAGCCGGGGACTAGCGGGAGTGGTGCAGTACTTC.

The chain joins TRBV6-5 to TRBJ1-5; D is perhaps TRBD1 (6 bases). V lost 6 bases and J lost 1, with 13 bases in between. Germline CDR1 and CDR2: MNHEY and SVGAGI. CDR3 length: 15 amino acids. DNA for the CDR3: TGTGCCAGCAGCCGGCAAACAGGGAGCAATCAGCCCCAGCATTTT. This translates into CASSRQTGSNQPQHF.

This chain connects TRBV27 to TRBJ2-7; 8 bases are a match to TRBD2. This CDR3 contains 15 residues. V was pared by 4 bases and J by 4 bases, with 9 bases of the junction left unmatched. Germline V gives CDR1 MNHEY, CDR2 SMNVEV (reference sequence). The CDR3 DNA reads TGTGCCAGCAGTTATAGAGGCGGGAGGAGGTACGAGCAGTACTTC. It specifies CASSYRGGRRYEQYF.

The V call is TRBV6-6, the J call TRBJ2-5; 9 bases fit TRBD2. The CDR3 length is 16 residues. J was trimmed by 5 bases and V by 2 bases; bases with no gene match: 9. Germline CDR1 and CDR2: MNHNY and SVGAGI (reference sequence). The DNA for the CDR3 is TGTGCCAGCAGTTACCCTAGGGTAGCGGGAGTTGAGACCCAGTACTTC. Translated, it gives CASSYPRVAGVETQYF.

There are a few counts of this clone. This chain links TRBV11-2 with TRBJ1-5; 8 bases agree with TRBD1. The trim removed 0 bases at V and 6 bases at J, leaving 7 bases unmatched. Germline V gives CDR1 SGHAT, CDR2 FQNNGV. The length of the CDR3 is 16 residues. The CDR3 region has the DNA TGTGCCAGCAGCTTAGACGCGGGCAGGGGGCTTCAGCCCCAGCATTTT. It translates to CASSLDAGRGLQPQHF.